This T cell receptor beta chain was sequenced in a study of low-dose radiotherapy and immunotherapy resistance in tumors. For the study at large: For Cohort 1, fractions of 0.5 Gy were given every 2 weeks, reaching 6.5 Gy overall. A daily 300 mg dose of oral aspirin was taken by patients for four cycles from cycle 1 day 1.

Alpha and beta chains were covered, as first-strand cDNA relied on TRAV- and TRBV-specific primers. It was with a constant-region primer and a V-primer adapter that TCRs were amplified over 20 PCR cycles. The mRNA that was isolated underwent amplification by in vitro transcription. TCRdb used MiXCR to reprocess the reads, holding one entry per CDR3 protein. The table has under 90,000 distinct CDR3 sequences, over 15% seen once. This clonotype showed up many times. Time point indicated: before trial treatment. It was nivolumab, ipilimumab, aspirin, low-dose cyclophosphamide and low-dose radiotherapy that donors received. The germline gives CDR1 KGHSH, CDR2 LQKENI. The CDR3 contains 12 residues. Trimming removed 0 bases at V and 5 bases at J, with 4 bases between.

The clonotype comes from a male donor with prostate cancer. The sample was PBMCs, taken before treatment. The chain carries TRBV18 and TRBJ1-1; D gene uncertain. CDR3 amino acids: CASSPPYTEAFF. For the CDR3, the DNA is TGTGCCAGCTCACCACCGTATACTGAAGCTTTCTTT.